One sample yielded the 4 T cell receptor beta chains listed below, sequenced in a study of blood T cell repertoires in COVID-19. Profiling relied on immunoSEQ multiplex PCR, and the TCRdb table lists in-frame clones only, not all of them. The sample includes tens of thousands of clones, approximately 86% of them seen just once. Material for sequencing was peripheral blood. The receptors derive from a man aged 45-65 years with active or convalescent COVID-19.

V usage is TRBV3-1 (or the pseudogene TRBV3-2) and J usage is TRBJ1-5; tentative D call: TRBD1 (5 bases). Trimming left V 1 base short and J 4 bases short, with 17 bases between. Germline V gene data show CDR1 as LGHDT and CDR2 as YNNKEL (reference sequence). The CDR3 contains 17 residues. The CDR3 protein is CASSQGQGVPLNQPQHF. The CDR3 nucleotides are TGTGCCAGCAGCCAAGGGCAGGGTGTGCCCCTAAATCAGCCCCAGCATTTT.

The chain links TRBV28 to TRBJ2-7; 11 bases fit TRBD1. Germline CDR1 reads MDHEN; CDR2 reads SYDVKM. J gave up 5 bases and V 6 bases, and 6 bases lay outside the gene matches. The CDR3 is made up of 14 amino acids. The CDR3 nucleotides read TGTGCCAGCAGGGCAGGACAGGGGGCCCACGAGCAGTACGTC. This sequence encodes CASRAGQGAHEQYV.

The CDR3 DNA follows: TGTGCCAGCAGCCAATCGCGAGGGCACCCAACGAATGGCTACACCTTC. Translating it yields CASSQSRGHPTNGYTF. This chain connects TRBV16 to TRBJ1-2; no firm D call. CDR3 length: 16 amino acids. V was shortened by 0 bases and J by 6 bases, with 17 bases between the two germline ends. Germline V gene lookup returns CDR1 KGHSY and CDR2 FQNENV.

CDR3 sequence reads: CASSLLAQPQHF. CDR3 coding DNA: TGTGCCAGCAGCTTGTTGGCTCAGCCCCAGCATTTT. V usage is TRBV7-2 and J usage is TRBJ1-5, with no clear D. V was pared by 3 bases and J by 6 bases, with 6 bases between. The CDR3 totals 12 residues. Germline CDR1 and CDR2: SGHTA and FQGNSA.